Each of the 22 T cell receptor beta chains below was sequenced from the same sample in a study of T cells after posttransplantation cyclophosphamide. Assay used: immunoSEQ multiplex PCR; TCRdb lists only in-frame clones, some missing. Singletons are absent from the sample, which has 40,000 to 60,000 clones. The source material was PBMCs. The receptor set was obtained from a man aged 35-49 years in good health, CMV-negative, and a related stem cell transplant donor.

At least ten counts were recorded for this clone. This chain's CDR3 is CASSSGVRAQYF. As DNA, the CDR3 is TGTGCCAGCAGTTCGGGTGTGAGGGCCCAGTACTTC. The chain is built from TRBV28 and TRBJ2-5, with a weak D call TRBD2 (5 bases). The CDR3 sequence is 12 residues long. Germline V gene sequence: CDR1 MDHEN, CDR2 SYDVKM. Trimming left V 4 bases short and J 9 bases short, with 12 bases between.

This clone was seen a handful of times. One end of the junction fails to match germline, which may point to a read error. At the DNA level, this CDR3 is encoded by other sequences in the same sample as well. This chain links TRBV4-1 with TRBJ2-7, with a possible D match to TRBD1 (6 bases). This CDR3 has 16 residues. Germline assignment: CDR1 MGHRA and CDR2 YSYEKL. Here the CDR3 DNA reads TGCGCCAGCAGCCAAGATGACGGACAGCCCTCCTACGAGCAGTACTTT. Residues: CASSQDDGQPSYEQYF.

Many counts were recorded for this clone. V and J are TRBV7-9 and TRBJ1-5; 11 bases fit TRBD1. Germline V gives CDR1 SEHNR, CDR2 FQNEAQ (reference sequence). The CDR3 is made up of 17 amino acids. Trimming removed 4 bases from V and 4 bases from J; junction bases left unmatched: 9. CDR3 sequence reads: CASSSPGTGGVNQPQHF. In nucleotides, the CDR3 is TGTGCCAGCAGCTCCCCCGGGACAGGGGGAGTTAATCAGCCCCAGCATTTT.

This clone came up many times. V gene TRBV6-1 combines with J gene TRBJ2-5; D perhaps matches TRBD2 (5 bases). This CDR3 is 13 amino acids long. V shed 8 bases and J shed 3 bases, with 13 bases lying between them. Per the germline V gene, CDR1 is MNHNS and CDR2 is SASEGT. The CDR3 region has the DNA TGTGCCAGCTTCGACTATCAGGAAGAGACCCAGTACTTC. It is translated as CASFDYQEETQYF.

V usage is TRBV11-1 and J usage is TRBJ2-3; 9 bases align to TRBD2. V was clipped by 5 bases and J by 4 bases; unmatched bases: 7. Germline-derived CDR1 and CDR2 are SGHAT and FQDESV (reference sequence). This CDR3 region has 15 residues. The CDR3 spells CASSLRSGSADTQYF. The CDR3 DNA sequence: TGTGCCAGCAGCCTTCGTAGCGGGAGCGCAGATACGCAGTATTTT.

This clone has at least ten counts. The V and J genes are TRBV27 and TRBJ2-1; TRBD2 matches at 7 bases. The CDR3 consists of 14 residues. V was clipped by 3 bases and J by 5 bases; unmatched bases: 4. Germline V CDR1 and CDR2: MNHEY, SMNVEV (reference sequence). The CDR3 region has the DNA TGTGCCAGCAGTTTTCAGCGGGGCAACAATGAGCAGTTCTTC. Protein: CASSFQRGNNEQFF.

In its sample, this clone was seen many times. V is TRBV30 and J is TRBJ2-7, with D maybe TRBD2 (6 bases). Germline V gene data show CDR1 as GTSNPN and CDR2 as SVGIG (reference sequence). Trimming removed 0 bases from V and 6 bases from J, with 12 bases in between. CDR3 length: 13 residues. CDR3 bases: TGTGCCTGGAGTGTAAGGCGGGAAGGCGAGCAGTACTTC. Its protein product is CAWSVRREGEQYF. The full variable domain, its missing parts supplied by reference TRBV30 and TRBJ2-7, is SQTIHQWPATLVQPVGSPLSLECTVEGTSNPNLYWYRQAAGRGLQLLFYSVGIGQISSEVPQNLSASRPQDRQFILSSKKLLLSDSGFYLCAWSVRREGEQYFGPGTRLTVT.

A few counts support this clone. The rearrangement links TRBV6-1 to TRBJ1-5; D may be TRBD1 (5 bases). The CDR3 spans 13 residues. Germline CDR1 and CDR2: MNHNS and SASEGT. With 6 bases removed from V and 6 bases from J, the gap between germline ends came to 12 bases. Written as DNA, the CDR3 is TGTGCCAGCAGCCCTAGGGGCGTTCAGCCCCAGCATTTT. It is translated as CASSPRGVQPQHF.

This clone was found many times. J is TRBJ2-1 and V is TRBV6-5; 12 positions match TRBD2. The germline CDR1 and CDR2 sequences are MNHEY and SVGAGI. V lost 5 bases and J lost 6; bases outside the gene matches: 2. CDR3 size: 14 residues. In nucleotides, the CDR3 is TGTGCCAGCAGTCGACTAGCGGGAGTCAATGAGCAGTTCTTC. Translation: CASSRLAGVNEQFF.

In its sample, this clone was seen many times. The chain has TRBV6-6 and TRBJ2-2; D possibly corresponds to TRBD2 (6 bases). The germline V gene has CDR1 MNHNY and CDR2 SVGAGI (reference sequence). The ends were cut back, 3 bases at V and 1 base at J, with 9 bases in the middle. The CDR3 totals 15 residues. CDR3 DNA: TGTGCCAGCAGTTATGGAGGGAGGAACACCGGGGAGCTGTTTTTT. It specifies CASSYGGRNTGELFF.

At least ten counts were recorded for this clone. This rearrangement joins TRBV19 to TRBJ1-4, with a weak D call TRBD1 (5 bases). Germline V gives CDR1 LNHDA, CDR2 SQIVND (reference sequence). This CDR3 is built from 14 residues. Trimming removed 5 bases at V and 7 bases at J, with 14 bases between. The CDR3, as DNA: TGTGCCAGTAGTGGACCCTTCGGGGGTGAAAAACTGTTTTTT. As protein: CASSGPFGGEKLFF.

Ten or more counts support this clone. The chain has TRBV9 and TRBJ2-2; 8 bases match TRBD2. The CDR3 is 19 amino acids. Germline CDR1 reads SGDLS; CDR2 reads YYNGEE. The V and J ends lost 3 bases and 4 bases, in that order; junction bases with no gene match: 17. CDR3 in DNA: TGTGCCAGCAGCGCCTCCGGCACTAGCGGCCCATCCCCCACCGGGGAGCTGTTTTTT. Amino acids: CASSASGTSGPSPTGELFF.

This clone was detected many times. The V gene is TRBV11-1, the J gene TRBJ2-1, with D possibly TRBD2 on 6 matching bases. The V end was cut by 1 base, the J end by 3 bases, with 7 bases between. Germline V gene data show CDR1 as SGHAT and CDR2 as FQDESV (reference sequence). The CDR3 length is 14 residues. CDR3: CASSLVADYNEQFF. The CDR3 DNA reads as TGTGCCAGCAGCTTAGTAGCGGACTACAATGAGCAGTTCTTC.

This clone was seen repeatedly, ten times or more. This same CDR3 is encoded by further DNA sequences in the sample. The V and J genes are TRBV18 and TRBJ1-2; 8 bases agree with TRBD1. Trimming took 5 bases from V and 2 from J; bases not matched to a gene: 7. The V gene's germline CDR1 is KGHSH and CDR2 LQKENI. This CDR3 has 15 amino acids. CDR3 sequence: CASSMADRENYGYTF. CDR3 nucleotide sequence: TGTGCCAGCTCAATGGCGGACAGGGAGAACTATGGCTACACCTTC.

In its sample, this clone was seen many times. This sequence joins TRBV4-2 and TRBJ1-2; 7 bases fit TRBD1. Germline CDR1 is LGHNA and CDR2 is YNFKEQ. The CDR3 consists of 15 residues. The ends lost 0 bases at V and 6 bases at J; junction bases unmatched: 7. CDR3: CASSQDHRQGDGYTF. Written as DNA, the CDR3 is TGTGCCAGCAGCCAAGATCACCGGCAGGGGGATGGCTACACCTTC.

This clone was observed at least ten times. The CDR3 DNA reads as TGTGCCAGCAGCGTAGCGGGGGCTGGGGCCAACGTCCTGACTTTC. Amino acid sequence: CASSVAGAGANVLTF. This chain joins TRBV9 and TRBJ2-6; a weak D match, TRBD2 (6 bases). The CDR3 has 15 amino acids. V lost 0 bases to trimming and J lost 2 bases, with 6 bases between them. Germline-derived CDR1 and CDR2 are SGDLS and YYNGEE.

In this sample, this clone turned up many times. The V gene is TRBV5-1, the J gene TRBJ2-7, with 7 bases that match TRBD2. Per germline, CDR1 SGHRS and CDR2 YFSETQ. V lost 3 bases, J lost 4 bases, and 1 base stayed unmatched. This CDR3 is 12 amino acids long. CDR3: CASSWGGYEQYF. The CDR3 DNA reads TGCGCCAGCAGCTGGGGGGGGTACGAGCAGTACTTC.

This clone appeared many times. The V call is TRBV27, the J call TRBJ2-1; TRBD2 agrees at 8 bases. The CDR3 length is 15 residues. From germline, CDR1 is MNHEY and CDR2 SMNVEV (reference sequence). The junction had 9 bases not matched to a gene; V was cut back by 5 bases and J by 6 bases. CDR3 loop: CASSLIGGDGNEQFF. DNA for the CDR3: TGTGCCAGCAGTCTCATCGGGGGGGATGGCAATGAGCAGTTCTTC.

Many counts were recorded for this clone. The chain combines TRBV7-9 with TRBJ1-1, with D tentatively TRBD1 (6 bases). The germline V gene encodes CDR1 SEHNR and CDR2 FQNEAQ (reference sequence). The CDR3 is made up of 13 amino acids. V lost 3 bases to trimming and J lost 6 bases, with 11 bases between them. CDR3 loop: CASSFPGGPEAFF. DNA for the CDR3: TGTGCCAGCAGCTTCCCCGGGGGGCCTGAAGCTTTCTTT.

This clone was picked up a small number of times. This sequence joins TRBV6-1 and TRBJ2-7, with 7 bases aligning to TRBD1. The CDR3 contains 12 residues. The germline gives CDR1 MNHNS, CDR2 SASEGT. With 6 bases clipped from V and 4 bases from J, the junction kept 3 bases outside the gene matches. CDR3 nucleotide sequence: TGTGCCAGCAGGACGACAGGGTACGAGCAGTACTTC. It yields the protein CASRTTGYEQYF.

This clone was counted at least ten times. CDR3 sequence reads: CASWSLGGMNTEAFF. Here the CDR3 DNA reads TGTGCCAGTTGGTCGCTCGGGGGAATGAACACTGAAGCTTTCTTT. The chain recombines TRBV19 with TRBJ1-1; D may be TRBD1 (5 bases). V gave up 8 bases and J gave up 0 bases, with 16 bases separating them. The V gene's germline CDR1 is LNHDA and CDR2 SQIVND (reference sequence). CDR3 length equals 15 residues.

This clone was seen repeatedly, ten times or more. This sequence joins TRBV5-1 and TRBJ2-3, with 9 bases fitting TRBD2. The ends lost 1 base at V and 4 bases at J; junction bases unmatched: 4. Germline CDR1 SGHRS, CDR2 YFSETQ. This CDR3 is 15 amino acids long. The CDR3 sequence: CASSLRREGPDTQYF. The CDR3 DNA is TGCGCCAGCAGCTTGAGGCGGGAGGGCCCAGATACGCAGTATTTT. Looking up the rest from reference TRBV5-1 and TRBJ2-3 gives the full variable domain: KAGVTQTPRYLIKTRGQQVTLSCSPISGHRSVSWYQQTPGQGLQFLFEYFSETQRNKGNFPGRFSGRQFSNSRSEMNVSTLELGDSALYLCASSLRREGPDTQYFGPGTRLTVL.